These T cell receptor beta chains were read from a single sample in a study of blood T cell repertoires in COVID-19. Clones were read by immunoSEQ multiplex PCR, and TCRdb kept only the in-frame ones, dropping some. The sample shows some 170,000 clones, approximately 85% of them seen only once. Specimen: PBMCs or T cells enriched from blood (not recorded which). The receptors come from a man aged 35-49 years who had recovered from COVID-19. Each CDR3 is given with its conserved first and last residue. Fields, in order: clone size, J gene, D gene, V gene, CDR3 protein, CDR3 DNA. D genes are given only for firm matches. Only some rows state a clone size, as once, few, many or a class for expanded clones.

few | TRBJ1-5 | TRBD1 | TRBV5-1 | CASSVSTGGNQPQHF | TGCGCCAGCAGCGTTTCAACAGGGGGCAATCAGCCCCAGCATTTT
. | TRBJ2-5 | TRBD2 | TRBV9 | CASSVAGGERVETQYF | TGTGCCAGCAGCGTAGCCGGGGGGGAGAGGGTGGAGACCCAGTACTTC
few | TRBJ1-3 | . | TRBV24-1 | CATSEPGGNTIYF | TGTGCCACCAGTGAGCCAGGAGGAAACACCATATATTTT
. | TRBJ1-4 | TRBD1 | TRBV9 | CASSVGDRNNEKLFF | TGTGCCAGCAGCGTGGGGGACAGGAATAATGAAAAACTGTTTTTT
. | TRBJ2-7 | . | TRBV5-5 | CASSLNSGDYEQYF | TGTGCCAGCAGCTTGAATTCAGGGGACTACGAGCAGTACTTC
. | TRBJ1-3 | TRBD1 | TRBV4-2 | CASSLIGQGRSSGNTIYF | TGTGCCAGCAGCCTGATAGGACAGGGACGAAGCTCTGGAAACACCATATATTTT
. | TRBJ2-7 | TRBD2 | TRBV28 | CASSFRGLAGYEQYF | TGTGCCAGCAGTTTCCGGGGACTAGCGGGATACGAGCAGTACTTC
. | TRBJ1-4 | TRBD1 | TRBV7-2 | CASSWDRDRYEKLFF | TGTGCCAGCAGCTGGGACCGGGACAGATATGAAAAACTGTTTTTT
. | TRBJ2-2 | . | TRBV6-5 | CASNVGGPTGELFF | TGTGCCAGCAATGTAGGAGGCCCCACCGGGGAGCTGTTTTTT
. | TRBJ2-1 | TRBD2 | TRBV6-4 | CASSEGRGGPKKEQFF | TGTGCCAGCAGTGAAGGGCGGGGGGGCCCCAAGAAGGAGCAGTTCTTC
. | TRBJ1-4 | TRBD1 | TRBV30 | CARRQGGEKLFF | TGTGCCCGCCGACAGGGAGGCGAAAAACTGTTTTTT
. | TRBJ2-2 | TRBD1 | TRBV11-2 | CASSLTQTGPGELFF | TGTGCCAGCAGCTTAACCCAGACAGGGCCCGGGGAGCTGTTTTTT
many | TRBJ1-5 | . | TRBV19 | CASKLRQLNQPQHF | TGTGCCAGTAAGCTTAGACAGCTTAATCAGCCCCAGCATTTT
. | TRBJ1-1 | . | TRBV29-1 | CSVGPGEAFF | TGCAGCGTTGGACCCGGGGAAGCTTTCTTT
. | TRBJ2-1 | . | TRBV24-1 | CATGNRETNNEQFF | TGTGCCACTGGGAACAGGGAAACCAACAATGAGCAGTTCTTC
. | TRBJ2-2 | . | TRBV7-9 | CASSLVTNTGELFF | TGTGCCAGCAGCTTAGTCACGAACACCGGGGAGCTGTTTTTT
. | TRBJ2-3 | TRBD2 | TRBV29-1 | CSVRKASGVSDTQYF | TGCAGCGTTCGGAAAGCTAGCGGGGTTTCAGATACGCAGTATTTT
. | TRBJ1-1 | . | TRBV28 | CASSSSPEAFF | TGTGCCAGCAGTTCCTCCCCTGAAGCTTTCTTT
. | TRBJ1-3 | . | TRBV10-3 | CAIARGGSGNTIYF | TGTGCCATCGCTCGCGGGGGCTCTGGAAACACCATATATTTT
. | TRBJ1-6 | . | TRBV25-1 | CASSESGSSYNSPLHF | TGTGCCAGCAGTGAATCCGGGAGCTCCTATAATTCACCCCTCCACTTT
. | TRBJ1-2 | TRBD1 | TRBV5-1 | CASSGPGQGTYTF | TGCGCCAGCAGCGGCCCGGGACAGGGTACCTACACCTTC
few | TRBJ1-5 | . | TRBV19 | CASSPQQGNQPQHF | TGTGCCAGTAGTCCTCAACAGGGCAATCAGCCCCAGCATTTT
. | TRBJ2-7 | . | TRBV6-1 | CASSGLRQAKVHEQYF | TGTGCCAGCAGTGGTCTCAGACAGGCTAAAGTCCACGAGCAGTACTTC
. | TRBJ1-5 | . | TRBV6-5 | CASSLISRNQPQHF | TGTGCCAGCAGTTTAATTTCGAGGAATCAGCCCCAGCATTTT
. | TRBJ1-1 | TRBD1 | TRBV28 | CASSSRQGARAFF | TGTGCCAGCAGTTCCAGACAGGGAGCGAGAGCTTTCTTT
. | TRBJ1-5 | TRBD1 | TRBV6-5 | CASRSTGTGGQPQHF | TGTGCCAGCAGGTCGACCGGGACAGGGGGTCAGCCCCAGCATTTT
. | TRBJ1-5 | TRBD1 | TRBV28 | CASRPGQGGQPQHF | TGTGCCAGCAGACCCGGACAGGGCGGTCAGCCCCAGCATTTT
once | TRBJ1-1 | . | TRBV6-5 | CASRERAATEAFF | TGTGCCAGCAGGGAGAGGGCTGCCACTGAAGCTTTCTTT
. | TRBJ2-7 | . | TRBV29-1 | CSVEGQGGYEQYF | TGCAGCGTTGAAGGGCAGGGGGGCTACGAGCAGTACTTC
. | TRBJ1-1 | TRBD1 | TRBV4-1 | CASSQGVNRGTEAFF | TGCGCCAGCAGCCAAGGCGTGAACAGGGGGACTGAAGCTTTCTTT
. | TRBJ1-1 | . | TRBV7-9 | CASSLEFGGASEAFF | TGTGCCAGCAGCTTAGAATTTGGAGGCGCCTCTGAAGCTTTCTTT